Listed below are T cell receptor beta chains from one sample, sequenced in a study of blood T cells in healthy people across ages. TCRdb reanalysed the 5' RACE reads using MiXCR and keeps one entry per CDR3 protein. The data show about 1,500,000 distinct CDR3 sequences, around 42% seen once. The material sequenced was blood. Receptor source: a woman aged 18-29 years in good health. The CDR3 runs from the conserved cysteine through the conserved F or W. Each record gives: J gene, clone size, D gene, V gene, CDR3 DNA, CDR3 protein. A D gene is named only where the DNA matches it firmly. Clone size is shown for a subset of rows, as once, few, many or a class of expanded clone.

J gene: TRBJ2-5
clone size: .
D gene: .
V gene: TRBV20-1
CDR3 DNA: TGCAGTGCTAGACGGGAGAGGAGGATCCACGAGACCCAGTACTTC
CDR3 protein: CSARRERRIHETQYF

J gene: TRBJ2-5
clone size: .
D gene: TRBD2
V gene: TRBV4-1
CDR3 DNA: TGCGCCAGCAACCCTAGCGGGGGGCGGCAAGAGACCCAGTACTTC
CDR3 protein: CASNPSGGRQETQYF

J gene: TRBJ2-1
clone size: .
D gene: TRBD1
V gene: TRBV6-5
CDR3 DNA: TGTGCCAGCAGCAGGGACAGGGTTTCGCATAATGAGCAGTTCTTC
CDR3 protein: CASSRDRVSHNEQFF

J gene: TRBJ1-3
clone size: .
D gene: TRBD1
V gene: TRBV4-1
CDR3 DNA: TGCGCCAGCAGCCAACTCGGTGGAGGGGGCCTGTCTGGAAACACCATATATTTT
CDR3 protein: CASSQLGGGGLSGNTIYF

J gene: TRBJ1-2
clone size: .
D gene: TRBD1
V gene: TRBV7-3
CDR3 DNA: TGTGCCAGCAGCTTGACAGGGGGTACCGGTGGCTACACCTTC
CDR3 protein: CASSLTGGTGGYTF

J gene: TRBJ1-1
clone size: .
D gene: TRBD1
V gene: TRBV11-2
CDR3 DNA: TGTGCCAGCAGCTTCGGACAGGGATTACGGGACACTGAAGCTTTCTTT
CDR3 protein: CASSFGQGLRDTEAFF

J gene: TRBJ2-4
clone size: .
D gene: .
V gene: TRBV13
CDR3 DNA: TGTGCCAGCAGCTCACCGAAAGGGGTGACCAAAAACATTCAGTACTTC
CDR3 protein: CASSSPKGVTKNIQYF

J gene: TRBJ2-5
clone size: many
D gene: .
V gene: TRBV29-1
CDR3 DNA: TGCAGCGTTGCCCAAGAGACCCAGTACTTC
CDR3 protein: CSVAQETQYF

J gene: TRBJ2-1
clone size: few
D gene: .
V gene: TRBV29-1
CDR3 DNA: TGCAGCGTGTTGAGTGGCGAAAGGGCCTACAATGAGCAGTTCTTC
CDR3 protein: CSVLSGERAYNEQFF

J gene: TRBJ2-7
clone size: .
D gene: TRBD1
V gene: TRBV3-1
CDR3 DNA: TGTGCCAGCAGCCAAGAGGGGGACAGTGGATCCTACGAGCAGTACTTC
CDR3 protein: CASSQEGDSGSYEQYF

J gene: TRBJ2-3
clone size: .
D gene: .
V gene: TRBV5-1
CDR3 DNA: TGCGCCAGCAGCCAGGCAGGGGTGGGCACAGATACGCAGTATTTT
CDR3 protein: CASSQAGVGTDTQYF

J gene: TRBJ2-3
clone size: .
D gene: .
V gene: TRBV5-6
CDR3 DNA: TGTGCCAGCAGGCGGAGTCAGGGTACGCAGTATTTT
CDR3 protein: CASRRSQGTQYF

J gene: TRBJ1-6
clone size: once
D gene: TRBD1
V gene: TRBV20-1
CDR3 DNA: TGCAGTGTTAGGGGACAGGTGCTTTACAATTCACCCCTCCACTTT
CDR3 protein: CSVRGQVLYNSPLHF

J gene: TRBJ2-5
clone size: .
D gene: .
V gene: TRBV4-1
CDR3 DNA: TGCGCCAGCAGCCAAGCTAGGGGGGACGCTCAAGAGACCCAGTACTTC
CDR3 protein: CASSQARGDAQETQYF

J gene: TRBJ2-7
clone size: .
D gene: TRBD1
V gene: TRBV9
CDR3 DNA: TGTGCCAGCAGCGTCAGGGGGTCTCCTACAGAGCAGTACTTC
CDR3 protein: CASSVRGSPTEQYF

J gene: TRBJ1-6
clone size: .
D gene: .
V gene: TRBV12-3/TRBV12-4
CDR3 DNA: TGTGCCAGCAGTTACGAGGGAGATTCACCCCCCCACTTT
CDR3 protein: CASSYEGDSPPHF

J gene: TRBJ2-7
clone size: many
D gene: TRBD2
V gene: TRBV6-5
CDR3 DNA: TGTGCCAGCAGTTACTCTAGCGGGGGCTCCTACGAGCAGTACTTC
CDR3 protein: CASSYSSGGSYEQYF

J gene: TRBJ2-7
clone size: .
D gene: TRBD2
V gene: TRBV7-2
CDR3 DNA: TGTGCCAGCAGCTTCCCGCGTAGCGGGGGGTCAAGCTCCTACGAGCAGTACTTC
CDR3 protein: CASSFPRSGGSSSYEQYF

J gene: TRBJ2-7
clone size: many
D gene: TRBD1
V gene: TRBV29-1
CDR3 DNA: TGCAGCGTTGTCGGGACAGGGTGGATCAACGAGCAGTACTTC
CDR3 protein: CSVVGTGWINEQYF

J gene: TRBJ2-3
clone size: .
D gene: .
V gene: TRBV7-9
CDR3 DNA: TGTGCCAGCAGCCAGGGTCCCTCGCCGAATACGCAGTATTTT
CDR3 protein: CASSQGPSPNTQYF

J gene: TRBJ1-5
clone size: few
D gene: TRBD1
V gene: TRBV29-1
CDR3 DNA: TGCAGCGTTGGTCTACAGGGGAGTTCGTATGATCAGCCCCAGCATTTT
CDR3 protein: CSVGLQGSSYDQPQHF

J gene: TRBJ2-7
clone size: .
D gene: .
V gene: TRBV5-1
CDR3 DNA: TGCGCCAGCACAGCTGGGACCACCCTTATCGAGCAGTACTTC
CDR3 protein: CASTAGTTLIEQYF

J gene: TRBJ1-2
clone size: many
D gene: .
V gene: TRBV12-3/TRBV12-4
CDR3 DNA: TGTGCCAGCAGCCAAACTTATGGCTACACCTTC
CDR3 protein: CASSQTYGYTF

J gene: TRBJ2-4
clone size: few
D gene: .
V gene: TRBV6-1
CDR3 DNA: TGTGCCAGCAGTGCCGGGACCGCAGCGATTAGCGGACTAGCCAAAAACATTCAGTACTTC
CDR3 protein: CASSAGTAAISGLAKNIQYF

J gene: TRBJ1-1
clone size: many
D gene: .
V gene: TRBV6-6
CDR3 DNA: TGTGCCAGCAATCCTCTGGGGGCGCAGAACACTGAAGCTTTCTTT
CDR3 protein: CASNPLGAQNTEAFF

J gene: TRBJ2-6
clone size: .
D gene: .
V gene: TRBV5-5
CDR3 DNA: TGTGCCAGCAGCTTGGAGTCTGGGGATTACTCTGGGGCCAACGTCCTGACTTTC
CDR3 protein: CASSLESGDYSGANVLTF

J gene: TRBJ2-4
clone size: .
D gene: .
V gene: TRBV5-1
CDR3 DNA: TGCGCCAGCAGCTCGTCCGGGCCCTCCAAAAACATTCAGTACTTC
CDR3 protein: CASSSSGPSKNIQYF

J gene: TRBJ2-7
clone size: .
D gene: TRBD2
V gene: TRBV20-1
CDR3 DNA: TGCAGTGCTAGGCCCGGGACTAGCGGGGCCAGTGAGCAGTACTTC
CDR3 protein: CSARPGTSGASEQYF

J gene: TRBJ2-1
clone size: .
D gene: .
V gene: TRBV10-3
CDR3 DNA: TGTGCCATCAGTAGGGCTATCGAGGATACGCAGTTCTTC
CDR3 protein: CAISRAIEDTQFF

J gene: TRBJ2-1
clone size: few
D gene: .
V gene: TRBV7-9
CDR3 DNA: TGTGCCAGCAGCTTAGATGGGTCCTCCCCTGAGCAGTTCTTC
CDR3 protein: CASSLDGSSPEQFF

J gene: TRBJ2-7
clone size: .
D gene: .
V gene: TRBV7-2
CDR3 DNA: TGTGCCAGCAGCCTTATGAGGCATGAGCGCGAGCAGTACTTC
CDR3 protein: CASSLMRHEREQYF

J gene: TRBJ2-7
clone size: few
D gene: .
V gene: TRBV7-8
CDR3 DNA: TGTGCCAGCAGCCGAGGTCTTGAGGGGTTCCACGAGCAGTACTTC
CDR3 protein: CASSRGLEGFHEQYF

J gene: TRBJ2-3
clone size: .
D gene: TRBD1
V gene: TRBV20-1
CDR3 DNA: TGCAGTGCTAGAGCTGTTGGACGGGACAGAAGTACAGATACGCAGTATTTT
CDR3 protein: CSARAVGRDRSTDTQYF

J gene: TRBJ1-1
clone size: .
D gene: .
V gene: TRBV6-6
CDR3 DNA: TGTGCCAGCATACAACGGGGGGGCGCTGAAGCTTTCTTT
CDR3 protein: CASIQRGGAEAFF

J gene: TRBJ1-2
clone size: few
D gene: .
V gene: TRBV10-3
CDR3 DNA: TGTGCCATCAGTGAGGGTGGCCAGAACTATGGCTACACCTTC
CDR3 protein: CAISEGGQNYGYTF

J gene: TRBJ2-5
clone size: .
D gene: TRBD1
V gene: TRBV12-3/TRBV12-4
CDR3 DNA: TGTGCCAGCAGTTGGACAGGATACGAAGAGACCCAGTACTTC
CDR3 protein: CASSWTGYEETQYF

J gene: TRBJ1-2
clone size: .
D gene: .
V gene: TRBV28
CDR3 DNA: TGTGCCAGCAGTTATATAGGGGAATATGGCTACACCTTC
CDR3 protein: CASSYIGEYGYTF

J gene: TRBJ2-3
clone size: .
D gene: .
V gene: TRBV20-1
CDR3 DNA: TGCAGTGCTAACGAAGGAGTGAACGGGGCAGATACGCAGTATTTT
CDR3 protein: CSANEGVNGADTQYF

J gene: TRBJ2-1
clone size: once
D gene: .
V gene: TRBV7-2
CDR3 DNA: TGTGCCAGCAGCTTAGGACTAGGGGGGCAGTTCTTC
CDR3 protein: CASSLGLGGQFF

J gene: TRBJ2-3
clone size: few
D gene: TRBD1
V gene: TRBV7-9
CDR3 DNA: TGTGCCAGCGGAAAGCCAGGGGGCGTAACAGATACGCAGTATTTT
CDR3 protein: CASGKPGGVTDTQYF

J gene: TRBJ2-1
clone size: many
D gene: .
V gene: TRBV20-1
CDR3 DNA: TGCAGTGCTAGAGAAGACGGCCATGAGCAGTTCTTC
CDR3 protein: CSAREDGHEQFF

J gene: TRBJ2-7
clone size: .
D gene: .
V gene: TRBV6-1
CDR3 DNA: TGTGCCAGCAGTCCCCAGGCCGGGACAAGCTACAATGAGCAGTACTTC
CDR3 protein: CASSPQAGTSYNEQYF

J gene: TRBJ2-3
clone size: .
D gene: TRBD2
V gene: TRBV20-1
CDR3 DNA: TGCAGTGCTAGAAGACTAGCGGGAGCCCTGGGTACAGATACGCAGTATTTT
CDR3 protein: CSARRLAGALGTDTQYF

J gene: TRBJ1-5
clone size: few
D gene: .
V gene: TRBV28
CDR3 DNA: TGTGCCAGCAGTACAGACAATCAGCCCCAGCATTTT
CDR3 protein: CASSTDNQPQHF

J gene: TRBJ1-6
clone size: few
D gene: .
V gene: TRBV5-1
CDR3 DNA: TGCGCCAGCAGCTTGGACGGTAGGGGAAATTCACCCCTCCACTTT
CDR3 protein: CASSLDGRGNSPLHF

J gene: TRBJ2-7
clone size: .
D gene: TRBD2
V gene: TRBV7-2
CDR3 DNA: TGTGCCAGCAGCCCCTTGGGACTAGCCCTCGGCGAGCAGTACTTC
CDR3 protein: CASSPLGLALGEQYF

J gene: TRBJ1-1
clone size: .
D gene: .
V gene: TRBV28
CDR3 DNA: TGTGCCAGCAGGGAAACAATGAACACTGAAGCTTTCTTT
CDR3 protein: CASRETMNTEAFF

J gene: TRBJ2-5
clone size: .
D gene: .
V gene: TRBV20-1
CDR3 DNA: TGCAGTGCTACCGGGACGACGGAGGAGACCCAGTACTTC
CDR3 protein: CSATGTTEETQYF

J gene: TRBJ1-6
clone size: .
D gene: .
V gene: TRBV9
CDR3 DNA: TGTGCCAGCAGCGTAGCTACGGACCTAAATTCACCCCTCCACTTT
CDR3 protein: CASSVATDLNSPLHF

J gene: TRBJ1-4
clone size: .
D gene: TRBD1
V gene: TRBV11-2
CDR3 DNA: TGTGCCGGCAGCTTAGGGGACAGGGACGTGGGATATGAAAAACTGTTTTTT
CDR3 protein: CAGSLGDRDVGYEKLFF

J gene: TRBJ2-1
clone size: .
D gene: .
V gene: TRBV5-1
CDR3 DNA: TGCGCCAGCAGCTTGGCACCCCAGTACCCCTACAATGAGCAGTTCTTC
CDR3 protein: CASSLAPQYPYNEQFF

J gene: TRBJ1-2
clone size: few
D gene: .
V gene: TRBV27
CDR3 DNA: TGTGCCAGCAGTTTATCGATAGGGGGAGGCTACACCTTC
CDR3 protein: CASSLSIGGGYTF

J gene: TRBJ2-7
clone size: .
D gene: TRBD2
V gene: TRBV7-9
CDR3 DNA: TGTGCCAGCAGCTTTCCGACTAGCGGGAGGGGCAGCTCCTACGAGCAGTACTTC
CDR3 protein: CASSFPTSGRGSSYEQYF

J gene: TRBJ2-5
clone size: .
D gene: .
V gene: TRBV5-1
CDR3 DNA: TGCGCCAGCAGTGTCGGTCAAGGCTCGGGAGAGACCCAGTACTTC
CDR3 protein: CASSVGQGSGETQYF

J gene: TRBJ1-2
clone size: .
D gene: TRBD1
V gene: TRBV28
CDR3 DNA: TGTGCCAGCAGACCCGACACAGGGGGGCATGGCTACACCTTC
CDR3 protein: CASRPDTGGHGYTF